The clone carrying this TCR beta chain appeared a single time. The antigen is unknown. CDR1 and CDR2 (germline): SNHLY, FYNNEI. The CDR3 loop spans 17 amino acids. V gave up 3 bases and J gave up 3 bases, with 17 bases separating them. This sample stems from a study of lymphopenia after photon versus proton radiotherapy. Study-wide results and limits: Proton therapy kept repertoires fairly stable, unlike photons, which gained effector/memory cells.

Data came from immunoSEQ multiplex PCR; TCRdb stores just in-frame clones and leaves some out. In the table there are fewer than 20,000 clones, about nine tenths of which are singletons. The clonotype was recovered from a man aged 65 to 85 with pancreatic cancer. V and J are TRBV2 and TRBJ1-4; D is unclear. The sequenced sample was peripheral blood, obtained from a patient treated with proton-based radiotherapy. The CDR3 sequence: CASSDNRGSEANEKLFF. CDR3 nucleotide sequence: TGTGCCAGCAGTGATAATAGAGGGAGTGAGGCTAATGAAAAACTGTTTTTT.